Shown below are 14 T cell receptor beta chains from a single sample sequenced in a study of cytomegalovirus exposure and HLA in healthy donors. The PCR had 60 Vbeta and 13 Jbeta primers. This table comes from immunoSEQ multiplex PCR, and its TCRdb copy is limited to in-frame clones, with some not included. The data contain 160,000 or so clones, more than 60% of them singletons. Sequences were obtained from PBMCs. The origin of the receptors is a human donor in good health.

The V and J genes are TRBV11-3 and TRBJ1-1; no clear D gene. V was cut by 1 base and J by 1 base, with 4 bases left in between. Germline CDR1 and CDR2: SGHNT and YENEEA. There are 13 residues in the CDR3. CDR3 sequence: CASSLGANTEAFF. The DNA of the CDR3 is TGTGCCAGCAGCTTAGGAGCGAACACTGAAGCTTTCTTT.

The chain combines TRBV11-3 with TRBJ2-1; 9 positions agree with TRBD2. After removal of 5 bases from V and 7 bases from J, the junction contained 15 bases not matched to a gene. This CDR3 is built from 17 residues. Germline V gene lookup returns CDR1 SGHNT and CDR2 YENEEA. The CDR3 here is CASSPRGGGAFGNEQFF. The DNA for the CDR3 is TGTGCCAGCAGCCCCCGCGGCGGGGGGGCTTTCGGAAATGAGCAGTTCTTC.

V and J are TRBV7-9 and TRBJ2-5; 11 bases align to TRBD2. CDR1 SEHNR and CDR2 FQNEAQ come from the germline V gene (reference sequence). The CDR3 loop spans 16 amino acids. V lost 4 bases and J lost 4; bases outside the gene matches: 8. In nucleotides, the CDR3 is TGTGCCAGCAGCTCAAATTCCGGGACTAGCGGAGAGACCCAGTACTTC. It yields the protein CASSSNSGTSGETQYF.

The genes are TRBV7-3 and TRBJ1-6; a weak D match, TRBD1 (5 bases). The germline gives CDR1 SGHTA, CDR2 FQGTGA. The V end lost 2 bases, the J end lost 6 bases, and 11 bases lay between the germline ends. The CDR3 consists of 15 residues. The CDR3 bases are TGTGCCAGCAGCTTATCCCAGGGTGGTAATTCACCCCTCCACTTT. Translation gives CASSLSQGGNSPLHF. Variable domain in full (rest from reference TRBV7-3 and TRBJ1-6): GAGVSQTPSNKVTEKGKYVELRCDPISGHTALYWYRQSLGQGPEFLIYFQGTGAADDSGLPNDRFFAVRPEGSVSTLKIQRTERGDSAVYLCASSLSQGGNSPLHFGNGTRLTVT.

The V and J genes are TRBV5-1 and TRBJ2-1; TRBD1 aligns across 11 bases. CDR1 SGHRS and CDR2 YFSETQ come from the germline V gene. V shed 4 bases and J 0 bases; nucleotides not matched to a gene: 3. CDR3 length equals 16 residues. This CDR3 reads CASSTGTGGSYNEQFF. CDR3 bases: TGCGCCAGCAGCACCGGGACAGGGGGCTCCTACAATGAGCAGTTCTTC.

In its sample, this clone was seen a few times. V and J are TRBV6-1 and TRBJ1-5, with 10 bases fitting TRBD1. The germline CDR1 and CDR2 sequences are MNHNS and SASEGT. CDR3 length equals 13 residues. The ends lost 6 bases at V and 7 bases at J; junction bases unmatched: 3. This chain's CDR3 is CASSSTGGQPQHF. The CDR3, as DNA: TGTGCCAGCAGCTCGACAGGGGGCCAGCCCCAGCATTTT.

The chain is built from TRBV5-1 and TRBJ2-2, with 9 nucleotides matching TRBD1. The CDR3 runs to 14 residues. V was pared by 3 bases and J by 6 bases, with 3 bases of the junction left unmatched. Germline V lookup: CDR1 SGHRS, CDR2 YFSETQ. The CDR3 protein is CASSWDRASGELFF. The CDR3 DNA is TGCGCCAGCAGCTGGGACAGGGCGTCCGGGGAGCTGTTTTTT.

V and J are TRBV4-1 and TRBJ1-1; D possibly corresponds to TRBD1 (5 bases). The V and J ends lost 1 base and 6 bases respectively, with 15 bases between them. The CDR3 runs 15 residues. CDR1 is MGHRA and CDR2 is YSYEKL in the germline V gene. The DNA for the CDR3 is TGCGCCAGCAGCCAAGGGGCAGGGTTTATGGCTGAAGCTTTCTTT. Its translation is CASSQGAGFMAEAFF.

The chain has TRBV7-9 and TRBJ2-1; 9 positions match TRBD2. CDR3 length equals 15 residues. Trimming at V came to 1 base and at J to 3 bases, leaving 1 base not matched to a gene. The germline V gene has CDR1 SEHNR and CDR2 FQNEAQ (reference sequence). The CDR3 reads CASSLGAGGYNEQFF. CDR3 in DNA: TGTGCCAGCAGCTTAGGAGCGGGGGGCTACAATGAGCAGTTCTTC.

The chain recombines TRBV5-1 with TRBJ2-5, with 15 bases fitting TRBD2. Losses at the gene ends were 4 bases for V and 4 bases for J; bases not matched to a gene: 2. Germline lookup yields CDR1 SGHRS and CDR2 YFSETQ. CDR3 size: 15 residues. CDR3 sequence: CASSPGLAGGETQYF. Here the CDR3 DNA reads TGCGCCAGCAGCCCGGGACTAGCGGGGGGAGAGACCCAGTACTTC.

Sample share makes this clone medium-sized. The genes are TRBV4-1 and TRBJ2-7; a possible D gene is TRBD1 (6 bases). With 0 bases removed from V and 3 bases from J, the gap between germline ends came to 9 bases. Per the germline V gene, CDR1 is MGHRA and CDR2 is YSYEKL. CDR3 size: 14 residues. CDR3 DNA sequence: TGCGCCAGCAGCCAAGAGGACAGACTCTACGAGCAGTACTTC. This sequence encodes CASSQEDRLYEQYF.

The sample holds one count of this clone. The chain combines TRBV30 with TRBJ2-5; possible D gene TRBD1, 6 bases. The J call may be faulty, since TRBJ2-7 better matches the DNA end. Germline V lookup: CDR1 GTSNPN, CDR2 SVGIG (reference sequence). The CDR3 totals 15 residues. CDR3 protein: CAWKITGYFSYEQYF. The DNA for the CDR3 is TGTGCCTGGAAGATTACAGGGTACTTCTCCTACGAGCAGTACTTC.

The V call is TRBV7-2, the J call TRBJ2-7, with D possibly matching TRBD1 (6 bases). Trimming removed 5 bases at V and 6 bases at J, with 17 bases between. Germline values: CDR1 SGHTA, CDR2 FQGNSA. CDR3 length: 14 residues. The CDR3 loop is CASSRTGTFFEQYF. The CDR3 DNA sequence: TGTGCCAGCAGCAGAACCGGGACATTTTTCGAGCAGTACTTC.

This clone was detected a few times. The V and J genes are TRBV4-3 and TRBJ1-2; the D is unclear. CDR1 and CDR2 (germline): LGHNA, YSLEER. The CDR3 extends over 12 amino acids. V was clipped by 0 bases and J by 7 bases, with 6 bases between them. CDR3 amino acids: CASSQDPFGYTF. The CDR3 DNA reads TGCGCCAGCAGCCAAGACCCGTTTGGCTACACCTTC.